This passage covers 29 T cell receptor beta chains from one sample sequenced in a study of T cell responses to AZD1222 COVID-19 vaccine (dated by TCRdb to about 2021). The time point label on this specimen signifies: about 28 days (+/-7) after the second vaccine dose. Library preparation employed the immunoSEQ multiplex PCR assay. The table comes from immuneACCESS by way of TCRdb, which keeps in-frame sequences with V and J called. Part of the clones is missing from these tables; in studies checked, under half for an unresolved V gene and the rest for unknown reasons. Recorded for this sample are more than 90,000 clones; roughly 90% of them occurred a single time. The top ten clonotypes cover about a sixth of the sample. The sequenced sample was peripheral blood, obtained 28 days after the second AZD1222 dose. The receptors were sampled from an adult who received the AZD1222 COVID-19 vaccine.

The rearrangement links TRBV7-9 to TRBJ1-1, with TRBD1 as a possible D gene (5 bases). This CDR3 region has 13 residues. V lost 1 base, J lost 14 bases, and 17 bases lay in between. Germline assignment: CDR1 SEHNR and CDR2 FQNEAQ (reference sequence). The CDR3 DNA follows: TGTGCCAGCAGCTTAGAGGGACCCCACTGGGCATTCTTT. Translation gives CASSLEGPHWAFF.

The CDR3 region has the DNA TGTGCCAGCAGCCAAGCGACAGGGATTTGGGAGACCCAGTACTTC. This sequence encodes CASSQATGIWETQYF. This chain joins TRBV3-1 (or the pseudogene TRBV3-2) and TRBJ2-5; 7 bases line up with TRBD1. Per germline, CDR1 LGHDT and CDR2 YNNKEL (reference sequence). The V segment lost 1 base and the J segment 5 bases; nucleotides outside the gene matches: 7. The CDR3 has 15 amino acids.

The rearrangement uses TRBV3-1 (or the pseudogene TRBV3-2) and TRBJ2-7; unclear D gene. The V end was cut by 1 base, the J end by 3 bases, with 19 bases between. Germline-derived CDR1 and CDR2 are LGHDT and YNNKEL (reference sequence). The CDR3 extends over 17 amino acids. The CDR3 loop is CASSQVSGSSKRYEQYF. DNA of the CDR3: TGTGCCAGCAGCCAAGTTTCCGGTTCAAGTAAACGCTACGAGCAGTACTTC.

The V and J genes are TRBV29-1 and TRBJ1-2, with 12 positions matching TRBD1. This CDR3 contains 14 residues. Germline CDR1 reads SQVTM; CDR2 reads ANQGSEA. Trimming took 4 bases from V and 4 from J; bases not matched to a gene: 4. The CDR3: CSVAGTGGGYGYTF. The CDR3 coding sequence is TGCAGCGTTGCCGGGACAGGGGGCGGCTATGGCTACACCTTC.

The chain couples TRBV5-4 to TRBJ2-2, with 10 positions matching TRBD1. Germline loops: CDR1 SGHNT, CDR2 YYREEE (reference sequence). This CDR3 is built from 16 residues. V dropped 4 bases and J dropped 6; count of bases not matched to a gene: 9. The CDR3 DNA reads TGTGCCAGCAGCCTTGTCGGGACAGGGGTTCCCGGGGAGCTGTTTTTT. Translating gives CASSLVGTGVPGELFF.

The chain recombines TRBV27 with TRBJ1-1, with a weak D call TRBD1 (5 bases). CDR1 and CDR2 (germline): MNHEY, SMNVEV (reference sequence). With 5 bases removed from V and 1 base from J, the gap between germline ends came to 23 bases. This CDR3 comprises 18 residues. CDR3 DNA sequence: TGTGCCAGCAGTCCCGCTTACAAAATGACAGAGCAGAACACTGAAGCTTTCTTT. Its translation: CASSPAYKMTEQNTEAFF.

This sequence joins TRBV6-5 and TRBJ1-2; maybe TRBD1 (6 bases). Trimming removed 5 bases from V and 7 bases from J, with 20 bases in between. The germline V gene has CDR1 MNHEY and CDR2 SVGAGI. The CDR3 is made up of 15 amino acids. CDR3 amino acids: CASSQLQGLAGGYTF. The CDR3 nucleotides read TGTGCCAGCAGTCAATTACAGGGTCTCGCGGGTGGCTACACCTTC.

V and J are TRBV5-8 and TRBJ1-6; 9 positions match TRBD1. The germline gives CDR1 SGHTS, CDR2 YDEGEE. V lost 4 bases to trimming and J lost 6 bases; unmatched junction nucleotides: 8. The CDR3 runs 16 residues. For the CDR3, the DNA is TGTGCCAGCAGCCCCCGGAACAGGGGGCCTAATTCACCCCTCCACTTT. Its protein is CASSPRNRGPNSPLHF.

The chain uses TRBV2 and TRBJ1-6, with a possible D match to TRBD1 (5 bases). CDR3 length: 15 residues. Deletions cut 6 bases from V and 5 bases from J, with 14 bases between. Germline loops: CDR1 SNHLY, CDR2 FYNNEI. CDR3 nucleotide sequence: TGTGCCAGCAGCTACCGGGACGGAGATAATTCACCCCTCCACTTT. The encoded protein is CASSYRDGDNSPLHF.

This sequence joins TRBV5-6 and TRBJ2-5; TRBD1 aligns across 7 bases. The CDR3 is made up of 13 amino acids. V shed 4 bases and J 4 bases; nucleotides not matched to a gene: 4. Looked up from germline, CDR1 is SGHDT and CDR2 is YYEEEE. The CDR3 spells CASSLNRGETQYF. In DNA form, the CDR3 reads TGTGCCAGCAGCCTCAACAGGGGAGAGACCCAGTACTTC.

The CDR3 DNA sequence: TGTGCCAGCAGTGACGCAAGGTACACTGAAGCTTTCTTT. Translated, it gives CASSDARYTEAFF. This sequence joins TRBV6-2 or TRBV6-3 and TRBJ1-1, with D hard to call. V was clipped by 5 bases and J by 3 bases, with 10 bases between them. Germline assignment: CDR1 MNHEY and CDR2 SVGEGT. CDR3 length: 13 residues.

This chain uses TRBV7-9 with TRBJ2-3; 7 bases map to TRBD2. The CDR3 has 11 residues. Germline V lookup: CDR1 SEHNR, CDR2 FQNEAQ (reference sequence). The V segment lost 4 bases and the J segment 9 bases; nucleotides outside the gene matches: 1. Written as DNA, the CDR3 is TGTGCCAGCAGCTCGGGACTAACGCAGTATTTT. Its translation: CASSSGLTQYF.

The rearrangement joins TRBV12-3 or TRBV12-4 to TRBJ1-5; no clear D. V gave up 5 bases and J gave up 7 bases, with 9 bases separating them. The CDR3 has 12 residues. The CDR3 sequence is CASSPTRQPQHF. The CDR3 DNA is TGTGCCAGCAGTCCGACGAGACAGCCCCAGCATTTT.

In DNA form, the CDR3 reads TGCAGCGTTCCCTATCTCGGGGAGGGCTATGGCTACACCTTC. Translating gives CSVPYLGEGYGYTF. This chain connects TRBV29-1 to TRBJ1-2; D is unclear. Trimming removed 5 bases at V and 4 bases at J, with 17 bases between. This CDR3 has 14 residues. CDR1 and CDR2 (germline): SQVTM, ANQGSEA.

This rearrangement joins TRBV3-1 (or the pseudogene TRBV3-2) to TRBJ1-5; D gene uncertain. V shed 1 base and J shed 0 bases, with 10 bases lying between them. From germline, CDR1 is LGHDT and CDR2 YNNKEL (reference sequence). The CDR3 length is 16 residues. The CDR3: CASSQGPPDSNQPQHF. Written as DNA, the CDR3 is TGTGCCAGCAGCCAAGGGCCCCCGGATAGCAATCAGCCCCAGCATTTT.

The chain uses TRBV11-2 and TRBJ1-2; D perhaps matches TRBD1 (6 bases). This CDR3 region has 14 residues. The V and J ends lost 3 bases and 5 bases respectively, with 13 bases between them. Per the germline V gene, CDR1 is SGHAT and CDR2 is FQNNGV. CDR3: CASSFGGQEYGYTF. The CDR3 coding sequence is TGTGCCAGCAGCTTTGGGGGGCAGGAGTATGGCTACACCTTC.

The CDR3, as DNA: TGTGCCAGCAGCTCTTTGGGACAGGGGCTAGGAGCTTTCTTT. Its protein is CASSSLGQGLGAFF. V gene TRBV7-9 combines with J gene TRBJ1-1, with 10 bases matching TRBD1. This CDR3 is 14 amino acids long. The J segment lost 10 bases and the V segment lost 4 bases, leaving 9 bases of the junction unmatched. Looked up from germline, CDR1 is SEHNR and CDR2 is FQNEAQ (reference sequence).

The chain employs TRBV7-9 and TRBJ1-3, with TRBD1 matching over 10 bases. The V gene's germline CDR1 is SEHNR and CDR2 FQNEAQ (reference sequence). V lost 5 bases and J lost 0; bases outside the gene matches: 10. The CDR3 sequence is 18 residues long. CDR3 protein: CASSPGWDRGPSGNTIYF. The CDR3 DNA is TGTGCCAGCAGCCCAGGCTGGGACAGGGGCCCCTCTGGAAACACCATATATTTT. Supplemented by reference TRBV7-9 and TRBJ1-3, the full variable domain reads DTGVSQNPRHKITKRGQNVTFRCDPISEHNRLYWYRQTLGQGPEFLTYFQNEAQLEKSRLLSDRFSAERPKGSFSTLEIQRTEQGDSAMYLCASSPGWDRGPSGNTIYFGEGSWLTVV.

This chain joins TRBV3-1 (or the pseudogene TRBV3-2) and TRBJ2-2; 8 nucleotides match TRBD2. The CDR3 totals 16 residues. Germline assignment: CDR1 LGHDT and CDR2 YNNKEL (reference sequence). V gave up 4 bases and J gave up 5 bases; unmatched junction bases: 9. The CDR3 DNA follows: TGTGCCAGCAGCCTGGGCGGGAGGAGAGGAACCGGGGAGCTGTTTTTT. Translating gives CASSLGGRRGTGELFF.

The rearrangement links TRBV6-1 to TRBJ2-7; 8 bases agree with TRBD1. Germline V CDR1 and CDR2: MNHNS, SASEGT. The CDR3 covers 15 residues. J was trimmed by 1 base and V by 3 bases; bases with no gene match: 5. The CDR3 loop is CASSDRQGASYEQYF. CDR3 coding DNA: TGTGCCAGCAGTGATCGGCAGGGGGCTTCCTACGAGCAGTACTTC.

The rearrangement joins TRBV27 to TRBJ1-1; tentative D call: TRBD1 (6 bases). Germline CDR1 and CDR2: MNHEY and SMNVEV (reference sequence). CDR3 length: 16 amino acids. Between the trimmed V and J ends, which lost 3 bases and 1 base, there was a span of 15 bases. The CDR3 is CASSFHPTGPNTEAFF. The CDR3, as DNA: TGTGCCAGCAGTTTTCACCCTACAGGGCCGAACACTGAAGCTTTCTTT.

The chain links TRBV19 to TRBJ1-1; perhaps TRBD1 as D (6 bases). CDR1 and CDR2 from the germline V gene are LNHDA and SQIVND (reference sequence). The CDR3 covers 14 residues. V dropped 6 bases and J dropped 4 bases, with 15 bases sitting between them. The CDR3 DNA sequence: TGTGCCAGTAGGACACCAGGGGTATCCACTGAAGCTTTCTTT. Residues: CASRTPGVSTEAFF.

This clone has more than one count but fewer than ten. The sample contains more than one DNA sequence encoding this CDR3. The rearrangement links TRBV10-1 to TRBJ2-1, with 8 bases lining up with TRBD2. Germline V gives CDR1 WNHNN, CDR2 SYGVQD (reference sequence). The CDR3 is 15 residues long. V shed 2 bases, J shed 4 bases, and the junction held 4 bases outside the gene matches. The CDR3 loop reads CASSEAGGNYNEQFF. In nucleotides, the CDR3 is TGCGCCAGCAGTGAGGCGGGAGGAAATTACAATGAGCAGTTCTTC.

The CDR3 DNA is TGTGCCAGCAGCCAACCGGAGACCCAGTACTTC. As protein: CASSQPETQYF. V gene TRBV28 combines with J gene TRBJ2-5; no clear D. Germline CDR1 is MDHEN and CDR2 is SYDVKM. Trimming stripped 6 bases from V and 5 bases from J, with 7 bases between. This CDR3 contains 11 residues.

The chain couples TRBV10-3 to TRBJ2-7, with 12 bases identical to TRBD2. CDR3 size: 14 residues. Germline V gene data show CDR1 as ENHRY and CDR2 as SYGVKD. V gave up 6 bases and J gave up 6 bases; unmatched junction bases: 6. The CDR3 coding sequence is TGTGCCATCAGAAGGACTAGCGGGATCTCCGAGCAGTACTTC. As protein: CAIRRTSGISEQYF.

J is TRBJ2-7 and V is TRBV27; 11 bases match TRBD1. V shed 5 bases, J shed 6 bases, and the junction held 12 bases outside the gene matches. Germline CDR1 is MNHEY and CDR2 is SMNVEV (reference sequence). The CDR3 has 16 amino acids. CDR3 nucleotides: TGTGCCAGCAGTCCACGAAGGGACAGGGGGTTCGGCGAGCAGTACTTC. This translates into CASSPRRDRGFGEQYF.

The chain recombines TRBV5-6 with TRBJ1-6; D remains ambiguous. Per germline, CDR1 SGHDT and CDR2 YYEEEE. V dropped 0 bases and J dropped 0 bases, with 7 bases sitting between them. This CDR3 is 16 amino acids long. The CDR3 bases are TGTGCCAGCAGCTTGGTCTCTGGCTCCTATAATTCACCCCTCCACTTT. Its protein is CASSLVSGSYNSPLHF.

This clone was counted once. The J gene is TRBJ1-2, the V gene TRBV28, with a weak D call TRBD1 (6 bases). Germline V CDR1 and CDR2: MDHEN, SYDVKM. V was trimmed by 4 bases and J by 4 bases, leaving 16 bases between them. The CDR3 runs 15 residues. The CDR3: CASSYGSETGYGYTF. The CDR3 nucleotides are TGTGCCAGCAGTTATGGGAGCGAGACAGGCTATGGCTACACCTTC.

The CDR3 loop is CASSPPSGNTIYF. The CDR3 bases are TGTGCCAGCTCACCACCTTCCGGAAACACCATATATTTT. The chain is built from TRBV18 and TRBJ1-3; no reliable D call. There are 13 residues in the CDR3. Germline V gene data show CDR1 as KGHSH and CDR2 as LQKENI. V lost 0 bases and J lost 4, with 4 bases in between.